Each of the 12 T cell receptor beta chains below was sequenced from the same sample in a study of PD-L1 blockade in urothelial cancer. TCRdb's table, derived via immunoSEQ multiplex PCR, lists solely in-frame clones and lacks some. The top ten clones hold 2.4% of a sample with roughly 100,000 clones, about 85% of them seen once. The sequenced sample was PBMCs, obtained around atezolizumab (anti-PD-L1) treatment. Source of these receptors: a man aged 45-65 years with urothelial cancer.

This clone came up once. V is TRBV9 and J is TRBJ1-4; D is possibly TRBD1 (6 bases). Trimming took off 3 bases at V and 3 bases at J, with 12 bases between the two ends. The CDR3 spans 15 residues. CDR1 is SGDLS, CDR2 YYNGEE, per germline. CDR3 sequence reads: CASSAQGRSNEKLFF. CDR3 bases: TGTGCCAGCAGCGCTCAGGGGCGGTCTAATGAAAAACTGTTTTTT.

This chain uses TRBV19 with TRBJ1-2; D remains ambiguous. The ends were cut back, 6 bases at V and 2 bases at J, with 13 bases in the middle. Germline CDR1 is LNHDA and CDR2 is SQIVND (reference sequence). The CDR3 is 14 amino acids. CDR3 sequence: CASRNREANYGYTF. CDR3 nucleotide sequence: TGTGCCAGTAGGAACCGGGAGGCAAACTATGGCTACACCTTC.

The gene calls are TRBV23-1 and TRBJ2-7; TRBD1 matches 7 bases. TRBV23-1 is an ORF, and what it does is uncertain. The V and J ends lost 1 base and 2 bases, in that order; junction bases with no gene match: 5. The CDR3 spans 15 residues. The CDR3 DNA follows: TGCGCCAGCAGTCAATTGGCGCAGGGGGCCTACGAGCAGTACTTC. Translation gives CASSQLAQGAYEQYF.

The V gene is TRBV27, the J gene TRBJ1-1; 8 nucleotides align to TRBD1. The J segment lost 1 base and the V segment lost 5 bases, leaving 9 bases of the junction unmatched. Germline values: CDR1 MNHEY, CDR2 SMNVEV (reference sequence). This CDR3 has 16 residues. DNA for the CDR3: TGTGCCAGCAGTACGACAGGGGTCAGGGAGAACACTGAAGCTTTCTTT. Translation: CASSTTGVRENTEAFF.

This chain joins TRBV19 and TRBJ1-5, with D possibly TRBD1 on 5 matching bases. Trimming pared 0 bases from V and 2 bases from J, leaving 8 bases between. The germline V gene has CDR1 LNHDA and CDR2 SQIVND (reference sequence). The CDR3 runs 15 residues. This CDR3 reads CASSIDRAGNQPQHF. The CDR3 nucleotides are TGTGCCAGTAGTATAGACAGGGCGGGCAATCAGCCCCAGCATTTT.

The rearrangement joins TRBV4-2 to TRBJ2-3; 9 bases line up with TRBD1. The CDR3 sequence is 19 residues long. J lost 2 bases, V lost 1 base, and 13 bases had no gene match. Germline CDR1 LGHNA, CDR2 YNFKEQ. CDR3 sequence (DNA): TGTGCCAGCAGCCAAGGTGTAGGGTACGGGGACAGGGTCACAGATACGCAGTATTTT. This encodes CASSQGVGYGDRVTDTQYF.

CDR3 nucleotide sequence: TGTGCCAGCAGGACGGACACGACCTACGAGCAGTACTTC. This codes for CASRTDTTYEQYF. The V gene is TRBV2, the J gene TRBJ2-7; TRBD1 might be the D (5 bases). The CDR3 covers 13 residues. Between the trimmed V and J ends, which lost 6 bases and 2 bases, there was a span of 11 bases. In germline, CDR1 is SNHLY, CDR2 FYNNEI.

The chain recombines TRBV11-3 with TRBJ2-1; 8 bases line up with TRBD2. The length of the CDR3 is 15 residues. The germline V gene has CDR1 SGHNT and CDR2 YENEEA. After removal of 4 bases from V and 2 bases from J, the junction contained 4 bases not matched to a gene. CDR3 amino acids: CASSSTSGPYNEQFF. CDR3 nucleotide sequence: TGTGCCAGCAGCTCTACTAGCGGACCCTACAATGAGCAGTTCTTC.

This clone has only a few counts. CDR3 DNA: TGCGCCAGCAGCCAAGGGCGTTACCAGGGTGGGCGACGGCAGTTCTTC. Protein product: CASSQGRYQGGRRQFF. The rearrangement links TRBV4-1 to TRBJ2-1; D may be TRBD1 (5 bases). The CDR3 loop spans 16 amino acids. Trimming removed 1 base at V and 12 bases at J, with 22 bases between. In germline, CDR1 is MGHRA, CDR2 YSYEKL.

The chain joins TRBV7-2 to TRBJ2-1, with D maybe TRBD2 (6 bases). V was shortened by 2 bases and J by 4 bases, with 15 bases between the two germline ends. From germline, CDR1 is SGHTA and CDR2 FQGNSA. CDR3 size: 16 residues. For the CDR3, the DNA is TGTGCCAGCAGCTTAATGGGACTTCTATCTTACAATGAGCAGTTCTTC. This sequence encodes CASSLMGLLSYNEQFF.

The chain carries TRBV5-1 and TRBJ1-5; D might be TRBD1 (5 bases). The ends were cut back, 5 bases at V and 0 bases at J, with 12 bases in the middle. The CDR3 length is 15 residues. Germline V CDR1 and CDR2: SGHRS, YFSETQ. The CDR3 here is CASRLTVNSNQPQHF. The CDR3 DNA follows: TGCGCCAGCAGATTGACAGTAAATAGCAATCAGCCCCAGCATTTT.

This chain connects TRBV5-1 to TRBJ1-1, with D possibly TRBD1 on 6 matching bases. Germline V gives CDR1 SGHRS, CDR2 YFSETQ. The CDR3 loop spans 15 amino acids. V was trimmed by 4 bases and J by 2 bases, leaving 15 bases between them. The CDR3 protein is CASSPGVLPNTEAFF. The CDR3 nucleotides are TGCGCCAGCAGCCCAGGGGTCCTGCCAAACACTGAAGCTTTCTTT.